The clone carrying this TCR beta chain was detected many times. The antigen remains undetermined. Patients were excluded for uncontrolled infection, other autoimmune disease, pregnancy or lactation. What was amplified from RNA transcripts were TCR beta CDR3 regions. A set of HTBI primers served as the primers for a first-round RT-PCR of the TCR CDR3. Via MiXCR, TCRdb re-called the multiplex PCR reads, giving one row per CDR3 protein. In the table there are around 350,000 distinct CDR3 sequences, roughly 19% of which are singletons. This entry is derived from a study of T cells in Graves' hyperthyroidism and ophthalmopathy. Findings of the study overall: Most clonotypes expanded in the thyroid (above 0.001) were also present in blood.

The sample comprised blood. This TCR was sampled from a woman in her late teens or twenties with Graves' hyperthyroidism.

The CDR3 here is CASSLQLRGTEAFF. DNA for the CDR3: TGTGCCAGCAGTTTGCAGCTGAGGGGCACTGAAGCTTTCTTT. The rearrangement joins TRBV28 to TRBJ1-1, with D possibly being TRBD1 (5 bases). CDR3 size: 14 residues. Trimming shortened V by 3 bases and J by 4 bases, and 12 bases separated the two germline ends. Germline V gene data show CDR1 as MDHEN and CDR2 as SYDVKM.